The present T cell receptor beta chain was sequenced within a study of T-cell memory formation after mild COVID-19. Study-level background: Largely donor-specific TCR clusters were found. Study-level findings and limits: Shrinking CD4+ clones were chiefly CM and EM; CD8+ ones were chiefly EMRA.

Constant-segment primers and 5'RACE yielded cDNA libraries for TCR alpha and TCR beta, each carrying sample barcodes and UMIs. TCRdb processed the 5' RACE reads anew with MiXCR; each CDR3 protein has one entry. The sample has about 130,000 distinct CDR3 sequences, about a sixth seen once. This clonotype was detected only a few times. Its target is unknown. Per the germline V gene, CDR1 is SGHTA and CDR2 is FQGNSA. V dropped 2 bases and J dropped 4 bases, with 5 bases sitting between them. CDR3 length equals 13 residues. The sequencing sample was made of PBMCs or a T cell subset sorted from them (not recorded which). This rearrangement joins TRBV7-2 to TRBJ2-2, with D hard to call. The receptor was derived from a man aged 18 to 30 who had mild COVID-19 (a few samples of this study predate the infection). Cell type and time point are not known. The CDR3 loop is CASSLQITGELFF. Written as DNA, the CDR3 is TGTGCCAGCAGCTTACAGATCACCGGGGAGCTGTTTTTT.